The T cell receptor beta chain under discussion was sequenced for a study of naive and memory T cell subsets. After removal of 4 bases from V and 2 bases from J, the junction contained 6 bases not matched to a gene. The CDR3 extends over 16 amino acids. Germline assignment: CDR1 MDHEN and CDR2 SYDVKM. The beta constant-region primer was an equimolar mix of two oligonucleotides covering TRBC1 and TRBC2. The ligated cDNA underwent four PCR rounds using SP2 and nested alpha and beta constant-region primers. TCRdb called the UMI-ligation and nested PCR reads again in MiXCR, with one record for every CDR3 protein. In the table there are roughly 80,000 distinct CDR3 sequences, 9% of which are singletons.

This chain connects TRBV28 to TRBJ2-5, with 11 positions matching TRBD2. Sequencing was carried out using naive CD8+ T cells from blood. This receptor was taken from a human donor in good health. The CDR3 loop is CASSSTSGMLQETQYF. The CDR3 DNA reads as TGTGCCAGCAGTTCGACTAGCGGGATGCTTCAAGAGACCCAGTACTTC.